This record concerns one T cell receptor (beta chain) sequence. The sample belongs to a study of blood T cell repertoires in COVID-19. The CDR3 spans 16 residues. Germline V gene lookup returns CDR1 MDHEN and CDR2 SYDVKM. V lost 1 base and J 6 bases, leaving 15 bases between the germline ends. Generated by immunoSEQ multiplex PCR, the TCRdb table keeps only in-frame clones and is missing some. The data contain about 60,000 clones, approximately 78% of them seen just once; the ten biggest clones take up 3.5% to 4%. The rearrangement uses TRBV28 and TRBJ2-2; D perhaps matches TRBD2 (6 bases). The sequence was obtained from a woman aged 40 to 50 with acute COVID-19. Sequencing was performed on PBMCs or T cells enriched from blood (not recorded which). The CDR3 DNA reads TGTGCCAGCAGTTTATCGGAGCCGGGCGGGGCCGGGGAGCTGTTTTTT. Residues: CASSLSEPGGAGELFF.